Each of the 28 T cell receptor beta chains below was sequenced from the same sample in a study of Graves' ophthalmopathy and Graves' hyperthyroidism. Amplifying from RNA transcripts, the study obtained TCR beta CDR3 regions. Following a first-round RT-PCR that used HTBI primers, a second-round multiplex PCR was carried out. Each CDR3 protein is one row after TCRdb ran MiXCR on the multiplex PCR reads. The table includes a few hundred thousand distinct CDR3 sequences, over 20% detected once. Sequencing input: peripheral blood. Every receptor here comes from a woman in her late teens or twenties with stable Graves' hyperthyroidism.

This clonotype was seen at least ten times. The chain has TRBV2 and TRBJ2-2, with 9 bases aligning to TRBD2. Unmatched junction bases numbered 0, after V lost 6 bases and J lost 1 base. Germline V gene data show CDR1 as SNHLY and CDR2 as FYNNEI. This CDR3 is built from 14 residues. CDR3: CASRLAGNTGELFF. Here the CDR3 DNA reads TGTGCCAGCAGACTAGCGGGGAACACCGGGGAGCTGTTTTTT.

In this sample, this clonotype turned up many times. The rearrangement joins TRBV20-1 to TRBJ1-1, with D possibly TRBD1 on 6 matching bases. The CDR3 has 16 residues. Per germline, CDR1 DFQATT and CDR2 SNEGSKA (reference sequence). Trimming pared 1 base from V and 0 bases from J, leaving 15 bases between. The CDR3 bases are TGCAGTGCTAGAGGACAGGTCCCTACTATGAACACTGAAGCTTTCTTT. Its protein product is CSARGQVPTMNTEAFF.

This rearrangement joins TRBV19 to TRBJ2-5; D unclear. Germline CDR1 is LNHDA and CDR2 is SQIVND (reference sequence). The CDR3 spans 16 residues. V was cut by 4 bases and J by 5 bases, with 20 bases left in between. As DNA, the CDR3 is TGTGCCAGTAGTACAACCCCGACCGCGACCTGGGAGACCCAGTACTTC. This encodes CASSTTPTATWETQYF.

In this sample, this clonotype turned up many times. This chain connects TRBV19 to TRBJ2-2; no firm D call. Germline CDR1 is LNHDA and CDR2 is SQIVND (reference sequence). This CDR3 comprises 13 residues. V was cut by 7 bases and J by 8 bases, with 14 bases left in between. CDR3 bases: TGTGCCAGTAAGGATCGTCGGGCTGGGGAGCTGTTTTTT. It specifies CASKDRRAGELFF.

This clonotype was seen only once. A read error may account for a junction end that differs from germline. V and J are TRBV7-7 and TRBJ2-7; 7 bases match TRBD1. The germline V gene encodes CDR1 SSHAT and CDR2 FNYEAQ (reference sequence). This CDR3 is 14 amino acids long. The CDR3 spells CASSPSGQPYEQYF. The CDR3 DNA reads TGTGCTAGCAGCCCATCGGGACAGCCCTACGAGCAGTACTTC. Looking up the rest from reference TRBV7-7 and TRBJ2-7 gives the full variable domain: GAGVSQSPRYKVTKRGQDVTLRCDPISSHATLYWYQQALGQGPEFLTYFNYEAQPDKSGLPSDRFSAERPEGSISTLTIQRTEQRDSAMYRCASSPSGQPYEQYFGPGTRLTVT.

The gene calls are TRBV12-3 or TRBV12-4 and TRBJ1-1; D perhaps matches TRBD1 (6 bases). This CDR3 is built from 18 residues. Trimming cost V 2 bases and J 0 bases, with 19 bases left between them. CDR3: CASSLLIGGARMNTEAFF. The DNA of the CDR3 is TGTGCCAGCAGTTTATTAATTGGGGGGGCTAGGATGAACACTGAAGCTTTCTTT.

The rearrangement uses TRBV20-1 and TRBJ2-4, with D maybe TRBD1 (5 bases). The CDR3 totals 13 residues. Germline V CDR1 and CDR2: DFQATT, SNEGSKA (reference sequence). V lost 6 bases, J lost 8 bases, and 17 bases lay in between. The CDR3 protein is CSAFLTGQDIQYF. The CDR3 bases are TGCAGTGCGTTCTTAACAGGTCAAGACATTCAGTACTTC.

This sequence joins TRBV12-3 or TRBV12-4 and TRBJ1-5, with 7 bases fitting TRBD1. The J segment lost 0 bases and the V segment lost 7 bases, leaving 6 bases of the junction unmatched. The CDR3 covers 15 residues. CDR3 residues: CASNWDSHSNQPQHF. For the CDR3, the DNA is TGTGCCAGCAATTGGGACAGCCATAGCAATCAGCCCCAGCATTTT.

This clonotype was seen many times. The chain has TRBV12-3 or TRBV12-4 and TRBJ2-2; 7 positions match TRBD2. This CDR3 contains 15 residues. V dropped 6 bases and J dropped 5; count of bases not matched to a gene: 9. The CDR3 nucleotides read TGTGCCAGCAGCCCATTGGGGGGAGGGACCGGGGAGCTGTTTTTT. It translates to CASSPLGGGTGELFF.

This clonotype was recorded at least ten times. The rearrangement links TRBV6-4 to TRBJ1-6, with D perhaps matching TRBD1 (5 bases). CDR3 length equals 12 residues. Germline lookup yields CDR1 MRHNA and CDR2 SNTAGT. V lost 5 bases and J 7 bases, leaving 6 bases between the germline ends. The CDR3 DNA follows: TGTGCCAGCAGTTACAGGAATTCACCCCTCCACTTT. Translating it yields CASSYRNSPLHF.

This clonotype was observed many times. The chain is built from TRBV11-2 and TRBJ2-5; D call uncertain. Trimming took off 1 base at V and 10 bases at J, with 7 bases between the two ends. Germline CDR1 SGHAT, CDR2 FQNNGV. This CDR3 spans 11 amino acids. The CDR3 coding sequence is TGTGCCAGCAGCTTAGGGGAAGACCAGTACTTC. Amino acids: CASSLGEDQYF.

This clonotype has a count of ten or more. The J gene is TRBJ2-7, the V gene TRBV20-1, with a possible D match to TRBD1 (5 bases). CDR1 is DFQATT, CDR2 SNEGSKA, per germline (reference sequence). The CDR3 spans 14 residues. The germline V and J ends were trimmed by 5 bases and 6 bases, with 20 bases remaining between them. The CDR3 DNA reads TGCAGTGCTCAAGACCGAGACAGTTCCCGCGAGCAGTACTTC. This translates into CSAQDRDSSREQYF.

This rearrangement joins TRBV28 to TRBJ1-1; perhaps TRBD1 as D (5 bases). CDR1 is MDHEN, CDR2 SYDVKM, per germline. The ends were cut back, 8 bases at V and 1 base at J, with 14 bases in the middle. The CDR3 has 14 residues. CDR3 bases: TGTGCCAGCTTACAGGCGTTGAAGAACACTGAAGCTTTCTTT. Residues: CASLQALKNTEAFF.

The chain carries TRBV20-1 and TRBJ2-7; TRBD2 matches 12 bases. Germline assignment: CDR1 DFQATT and CDR2 SNEGSKA (reference sequence). This CDR3 is 17 amino acids long. Trimming removed 0 bases from V and 7 bases from J; junction bases left unmatched: 13. CDR3 in amino acids: CSARDPLTSGRGGEQYF. The CDR3 DNA follows: TGCAGTGCTAGAGATCCGTTGACTAGCGGGAGAGGCGGAGAGCAGTACTTC.

CDR3 region: CAAGTTGNTIYF. DNA for the CDR3: TGCGCCGCGGGCACTACTGGAAACACCATATATTTT. V gene TRBV4-1 combines with J gene TRBJ1-3; D gene uncertain. The CDR3 is made up of 12 amino acids. Germline loops: CDR1 MGHRA, CDR2 YSYEKL. Between the trimmed V and J ends, which lost 11 bases and 2 bases, there was a span of 10 bases.

This clonotype came up many times. In nucleotides, the CDR3 is TGTGCCAGCAGTCAGAGGGTAGCGGGGGTCCGGACCCAGTACTTC. Its translation: CASSQRVAGVRTQYF. V usage is TRBV6-1 and J usage is TRBJ2-5, with 9 bases matching TRBD2. Germline V CDR1 and CDR2: MNHNS, SASEGT. This CDR3 is built from 15 residues. After removal of 5 bases from V and 7 bases from J, the junction contained 11 bases not matched to a gene.

This clonotype was detected many times. The gene calls are TRBV7-2 and TRBJ2-2; the D gene is possibly TRBD2 (6 bases). The V gene's germline CDR1 is SGHTA and CDR2 FQGNSA. The CDR3 is 13 residues long. V was trimmed by 5 bases and J by 7 bases, leaving 11 bases between them. The CDR3: CASSLQRVGELFF. The DNA of the CDR3 is TGTGCCAGCAGCCTCCAGCGGGTCGGGGAGCTGTTTTTT.

This clonotype was seen a handful of times. The genes are TRBV6-5 and TRBJ2-5; a possible D gene is TRBD1 (5 bases). CDR1 and CDR2 from the germline V gene are MNHEY and SVGAGI. Trimming stripped 4 bases from V and 5 bases from J, with 14 bases between. This CDR3 comprises 14 residues. The CDR3 spells CASSLGQVGETQYF. For the CDR3, the DNA is TGTGCCAGCAGTTTGGGGCAGGTCGGGGAGACCCAGTACTTC.

This clonotype was seen at least ten times. This chain connects TRBV12-5 to TRBJ1-1; possibly TRBD1 for D (6 bases). The length of the CDR3 is 13 residues. V was shortened by 6 bases and J by 4 bases, with 12 bases between the two germline ends. Germline V gives CDR1 LGHNT, CDR2 FRNRAP. CDR3 in amino acids: CASGSRGGTEAFF. The CDR3 nucleotides read TGTGCTAGTGGCTCCAGGGGAGGCACTGAAGCTTTCTTT.

This chain connects TRBV6-5 to TRBJ1-2; tentative D call: TRBD1 (6 bases). The CDR3 extends over 14 amino acids. Germline V gene data show CDR1 as MNHEY and CDR2 as SVGAGI. Trimming pared 2 bases from V and 14 bases from J, leaving 21 bases between. CDR3: CASSYADSLIFATF. CDR3 DNA: TGTGCCAGCAGTTACGCGGACAGTCTCATCTTTGCGACCTTC.

This clonotype was detected ten times or more. CDR3 in amino acids: CASSHPRDIGRGEQYF. CDR3 in DNA: TGTGCCAGCAGCCATCCGAGGGACATAGGCCGAGGCGAGCAGTACTTC. The chain combines TRBV14 with TRBJ2-7, with D possibly being TRBD1 (6 bases). Germline CDR1 reads SGHDN; CDR2 reads FVKESK. The CDR3 is made up of 16 amino acids. V was cut by 3 bases and J by 6 bases, with 21 bases left in between. The complete variable domain, with remaining parts taken from reference TRBV14 and TRBJ2-7, reads EAGVTQFPSHSVIEKGQTVTLRCDPISGHDNLYWYRRVMGKEIKFLLHFVKESKQDESGMPNNRFLAERTGGTYSTLKVQPAELEDSGVYFCASSHPRDIGRGEQYFGPGTRLTVT.

This clonotype was recorded once. The V and J genes are TRBV7-2 and TRBJ2-2, with D possibly being TRBD2 (7 bases). Per germline, CDR1 SGHTA and CDR2 FQGNSA. Trimming removed 0 bases at V and 5 bases at J, with 16 bases between. This CDR3 region has 17 residues. The CDR3 region is CASSLATGGRRTGELFF. The CDR3 nucleotides read TGTGCCAGCAGCTTAGCCACCGGGGGGCGCAGAACCGGGGAGCTGTTTTTT.

This clonotype occurred many times. The V and J genes are TRBV7-9 and TRBJ2-7; 7 nucleotides line up with TRBD1. CDR1 and CDR2 from the germline V gene are SEHNR and FQNEAQ (reference sequence). V lost 5 bases, J lost 5 bases, and 0 bases stayed unmatched. The CDR3 loop spans 11 amino acids. The CDR3 nucleotides are TGTGCCAGCAGCGACAGGGACGAGCAGTACTTC. Translated: CASSDRDEQYF.

The table lists this clonotype with many counts. Since a much larger clone is just one base distant, this may be a read error. V gene TRBV12-3 or TRBV12-4 combines with J gene TRBJ2-4; D gene unclear. The CDR3 runs to 14 residues. The chain's CDR3 is CASSFMSLENIKYF. CDR3 in DNA: TGTGCCAGCAGTTTCATGAGCTTGGAAAACATTAAGTACTTC.

The V gene is TRBV15, the J gene TRBJ1-3, with TRBD1 matching 8 bases. V dropped 1 base and J dropped 1; count of bases not matched to a gene: 6. CDR3 length: 17 residues. Germline CDR1 and CDR2: LNHNV and YYDKDF (reference sequence). CDR3: CATSRGTGFGSGNTIYF. The CDR3 nucleotides are TGTGCCACCAGCAGAGGGACAGGGTTCGGATCTGGAAACACCATATATTTT.

This chain connects TRBV6-5 to TRBJ1-5; TRBD1 is a possible D gene (6 bases). Per germline, CDR1 MNHEY and CDR2 SVGAGI. Trimming left V 2 bases short and J 0 bases short, with 11 bases between. CDR3 length: 16 residues. CDR3 residues: CASSYGGRGSNQPQHF. The CDR3 DNA sequence: TGTGCCAGCAGTTACGGTGGCAGGGGTAGCAATCAGCCCCAGCATTTT.

Ten or more counts support this clonotype. CDR3 nucleotides: TGCGCCAGCAGTGAGACAGGGCATAGCACAGATACGCAGTATTTT. Translated: CASSETGHSTDTQYF. This chain joins TRBV10-2 and TRBJ2-3; perhaps TRBD1 as D (6 bases). V lost 2 bases, J lost 0 bases, and 9 bases lay in between. Germline V gives CDR1 WSHSY, CDR2 SAAADI. The CDR3 consists of 15 residues.

The sample holds many counts of this clonotype. The chain is built from TRBV13 and TRBJ2-7; D gene unclear. The CDR3 covers 14 residues. V gave up 5 bases and J gave up 1 base, with 12 bases separating them. From germline, CDR1 is PRHDT and CDR2 FYEKMQ (reference sequence). The CDR3: CASSPARQSYEQYF. The CDR3 coding sequence is TGTGCCAGCAGCCCAGCGAGGCAATCCTACGAGCAGTACTTC.